One sample yielded the 10 T cell receptor beta chains listed below, sequenced in a study of TIL therapy for anti-PD-1-resistant metastatic lung cancer. The immunoSEQ assay was v3. Assay: immunoSEQ multiplex PCR; the TCRdb copy retains only in-frame clones and omits some. The sample yields about 26,000 clones, about 60% seen once. Time point described: pre-treatment sample, taken before nivolumab and TIL therapy. Pleural nodules or supraclavicular lymph nodes made up most of the excised metastases sampled. Sample: tumor tissue, taken at baseline. These receptors were obtained from a woman aged 25-85 years with non-small cell lung cancer.

This clone was counted between two and nine times. The V gene is TRBV18, the J gene TRBJ1-2; no firm D call. V dropped 3 bases and J dropped 2 bases, with 7 bases sitting between them. The CDR3 extends over 13 amino acids. CDR1 and CDR2 (germline): KGHSH, LQKENI. The CDR3 DNA is TGTGCCAGCTCACCCTTAGGAAACTATGGCTACACCTTC. It codes for CASSPLGNYGYTF.

This clone was found a few times. The chain uses TRBV6-6 and TRBJ2-1; D is possibly TRBD1 or TRBD2 (5 bases each). The CDR3 spans 15 residues. Germline V lookup: CDR1 MNHNY, CDR2 SVGAGI (reference sequence). The V end lost 4 bases, the J end lost 7 bases, and 17 bases lay between the germline ends. The CDR3 DNA is TGTGCCAGCAGTTTTGACCGGGACCCTTGGAATGAGCAGTTCTTC. Translating gives CASSFDRDPWNEQFF.

The chain employs TRBV5-6 and TRBJ1-5; 10 bases align to TRBD1. This CDR3 is built from 14 residues. The J segment lost 5 bases and the V segment lost 4 bases, leaving 3 bases of the junction unmatched. The germline gives CDR1 SGHDT, CDR2 YYEEEE. The CDR3: CASSGGTGDQPQHF. CDR3 coding DNA: TGTGCCAGCAGCGGCGGGACAGGGGATCAGCCCCAGCATTTT. The variable domain in full, completed from reference TRBV5-6 and TRBJ1-5, reads DAGVTQSPTHLIKTRGQQVTLRCSPKSGHDTVSWYQQALGQGPQFIFQYYEEEERQRGNFPDRFSGHQFPNYSSELNVNALLLGDSALYLCASSGGTGDQPQHFGDGTRLSIL.

This clone was seen only a few times. CDR3 sequence (DNA): TGTGCCAGCAGTTTATCGAGACAGGGGTACCACGAGCAGTACTTC. It yields the protein CASSLSRQGYHEQYF. The V gene is TRBV27, the J gene TRBJ2-7, with 8 bases lining up with TRBD1. CDR1 is MNHEY and CDR2 is SMNVEV in the germline V gene (reference sequence). V trimming: 0 bases; J trimming: 5 bases; junction bases outside the gene matches: 6. This CDR3 spans 15 amino acids.

This chain connects TRBV15 to TRBJ2-5; 8 bases map to TRBD2. CDR3 size: 14 residues. Germline V gives CDR1 LNHNV, CDR2 YYDKDF (reference sequence). The V and J ends lost 3 bases and 1 base, in that order; junction bases with no gene match: 1. The CDR3 region is CATSRTSAQETQYF. CDR3 DNA sequence: TGTGCCACCAGCAGGACTAGCGCCCAAGAGACCCAGTACTTC.

The chain carries TRBV30 and TRBJ2-7, with D hard to call. This CDR3 has 13 residues. Trimming took off 1 base at V and 4 bases at J, with 11 bases between the two ends. The germline CDR1 and CDR2 sequences are GTSNPN and SVGIG (reference sequence). The CDR3 DNA follows: TGTGCCTGGAGTGCTGGGTTGGGATACGAGCAGTACTTC. Protein sequence: CAWSAGLGYEQYF.

The J gene is TRBJ2-3, the V gene TRBV10-1; D is uncertain. Trimming shortened V by 5 bases and J by 5 bases, and 8 bases separated the two germline ends. The CDR3 runs to 12 residues. Germline lookup yields CDR1 WNHNN and CDR2 SYGVQD (reference sequence). In nucleotides, the CDR3 is TGCGCCAGCAGTAAAGGCGGAGATACGCAGTATTTT. As protein: CASSKGGDTQYF.

This rearrangement joins TRBV30 to TRBJ1-4; 8 nucleotides line up with TRBD1. In germline, CDR1 is GTSNPN, CDR2 SVGIG (reference sequence). There are 14 residues in the CDR3. V dropped 2 bases and J dropped 6; count of bases not matched to a gene: 5. The CDR3 loop is CAWSIPDRDEKLFF. CDR3 sequence (DNA): TGTGCCTGGAGTATTCCGGACAGGGATGAAAAACTGTTTTTT.

For the CDR3, the DNA is TGTGCCAGCAGCTTAAAGGAGCGGGAGTGGCGCGGGGAGCTGTTTTTT. This sequence encodes CASSLKEREWRGELFF. The chain is built from TRBV7-8 and TRBJ2-2; 8 bases match TRBD2. Germline CDR1 SGHVS, CDR2 FQNEAQ. The junction had 9 bases not matched to a gene; V was cut back by 2 bases and J by 7 bases. This CDR3 region has 16 residues.

V is TRBV7-2 and J is TRBJ2-7; TRBD2 is a possible D gene (6 bases). The V gene's germline CDR1 is SGHTA and CDR2 FQGNSA. Between the trimmed V and J ends, which lost 1 base and 3 bases, there was a span of 10 bases. CDR3 size: 14 residues. The CDR3 sequence is CASSLGDSGYEQYF. The CDR3 coding sequence is TGTGCCAGCAGCTTAGGGGATAGCGGCTACGAGCAGTACTTC.